Presented here are 29 T cell receptor beta chains from one specimen sequenced in a study of T cell repertoires in cytomegalovirus infection. Antigens for these TCRs are unknown. TCRdb used MiXCR to reprocess the reads, holding one entry per CDR3 protein. The sample gives some 480,000 distinct CDR3 sequences, 30% to 40% of which show up once; roughly a sixth is in the top ten. Source: cultured PBMCs, taken from culture after CMV antigen stimulation. Every receptor here comes from a human donor in good health (CMV status not recorded). Some clones in this sample may be carry-over from other donors' samples.

This clonotype was recorded many times. The V gene is TRBV7-2, the J gene TRBJ2-7, with unresolved D. The germline V gene has CDR1 SGHTA and CDR2 FQGNSA. V was cut by 0 bases and J by 3 bases, with 9 bases left in between. This CDR3 contains 14 residues. The CDR3 spells CASSLAGWGYEQYF. DNA of the CDR3: TGTGCCAGCAGCTTAGCGGGATGGGGCTACGAGCAGTACTTC.

The chain is built from TRBV24-1 and TRBJ1-1, with D perhaps matching TRBD1 (6 bases). The CDR3 sequence is 12 residues long. Per germline, CDR1 KGHDR and CDR2 SFDVKD. Trimming removed 6 bases from V and 5 bases from J, with 9 bases in between. The chain's CDR3 is CATSRTGTEAFF. In DNA, the CDR3 is TGTGCCACCAGTAGAACAGGGACTGAAGCTTTCTTT.

The chain joins TRBV6-2 or TRBV6-3 to TRBJ2-1, with D uncertain. Germline CDR1 is MNHEY and CDR2 is SVGEGT. This CDR3 spans 15 amino acids. Trimming removed 7 bases from V and 5 bases from J, with 18 bases in between. The CDR3 loop reads CASMPMAIYHNEQFF. In nucleotides, the CDR3 is TGTGCCAGCATGCCGATGGCTATTTACCACAATGAGCAGTTCTTC.

This clonotype showed up many times. V is TRBV7-2 and J is TRBJ2-7, with D uncertain. V gave up 3 bases and J gave up 0 bases, with 15 bases separating them. Germline lookup yields CDR1 SGHTA and CDR2 FQGNSA. This CDR3 comprises 16 residues. CDR3 DNA: TGTGCCAGCAGCTTTTTCCCCCAAAGCAGCTCCTACGAGCAGTACTTC. It encodes CASSFFPQSSSYEQYF. The variable domain in full, completed from reference TRBV7-2 and TRBJ2-7, reads GAGVSQSPSNKVTEKGKDVELRCDPISGHTALYWYRQSLGQGLEFLIYFQGNSAPDKSGLPSDRFSAERTGGSVSTLTIQRTQQEDSAVYLCASSFFPQSSSYEQYFGPGTRLTVT.

This clonotype showed up just once. This chain links TRBV12-3 or TRBV12-4 with TRBJ1-6; D uncertain. The CDR3 has 13 amino acids. Trimming removed 3 bases from V and 9 bases from J, with 9 bases in between. The CDR3 region has the DNA TGTGCCAGCAGTTTTGGCCAAAGTTCACCCCTCCACTTT. Encoded protein: CASSFGQSSPLHF.

The rearrangement links TRBV6-1 to TRBJ2-1; D might be TRBD2 (6 bases). The CDR3 is made up of 14 amino acids. V was trimmed by 7 bases and J by 0 bases, leaving 10 bases between them. CDR1 is MNHNS and CDR2 is SASEGT in the germline V gene. CDR3 region: CASIAANSYNEQFF. CDR3 coding DNA: TGTGCCAGCATAGCGGCGAACTCCTACAATGAGCAGTTCTTC.

This clonotype was seen ten or more times. The chain combines TRBV7-8 with TRBJ2-1, with 9 bases that match TRBD2. The CDR3 sequence is 17 residues long. CDR1 SGHVS and CDR2 FQNEAQ come from the germline V gene. Trimming at V came to 0 bases and at J to 5 bases, leaving 8 bases not matched to a gene. For the CDR3, the DNA is TGTGCCAGCAGCTTAGCGCGAGCGGGAGGACCCAACAATGAGCAGTTCTTC. This translates into CASSLARAGGPNNEQFF.

This clonotype was counted a few times. This chain's CDR3 is CASSPGTADYNEQFF. As DNA, the CDR3 is TGTGCCAGCAGCCCCGGGACAGCAGACTACAATGAGCAGTTCTTC. This chain connects TRBV5-4 to TRBJ2-1; 7 bases fit TRBD1. The CDR3 is 15 residues long. J lost 3 bases, V lost 4 bases, and 7 bases had no gene match. Looked up from germline, CDR1 is SGHNT and CDR2 is YYREEE (reference sequence).

The sample holds a few counts of this clonotype. The chain links TRBV7-2 to TRBJ1-1, with D possibly TRBD1 on 5 matching bases. The CDR3 is 15 amino acids. The germline V and J ends were trimmed by 5 bases and 0 bases, with 13 bases remaining between them. Germline V gene data show CDR1 as SGHTA and CDR2 as FQGNSA. The CDR3 nucleotides read TGTGCCAGCAGCGTCCTATGGGGGATGAACACTGAAGCTTTCTTT. Translation gives CASSVLWGMNTEAFF.

The CDR3 DNA is TGTGCCATCAGTGAAGGCAGGAGTAATGAAAAACTGTTTTTT. Protein product: CAISEGRSNEKLFF. The rearrangement links TRBV10-3 to TRBJ1-4, with D unresolved. The CDR3 extends over 14 amino acids. The germline V and J ends were trimmed by 3 bases and 4 bases, with 9 bases remaining between them. The germline gives CDR1 ENHRY, CDR2 SYGVKD.

The V gene is TRBV20-1, the J gene TRBJ2-7; no clear D. Germline V gene lookup returns CDR1 DFQATT and CDR2 SNEGSKA (reference sequence). V lost 5 bases to trimming and J lost 5 bases, with 10 bases between them. This CDR3 has 11 residues. The CDR3 sequence is CSAPYGDEQYV. CDR3 coding DNA: TGCAGTGCTCCCTATGGGGACGAGCAGTACGTC.

This clonotype was seen repeatedly, ten times or more. V usage is TRBV7-2 and J usage is TRBJ2-7; 9 nucleotides line up with TRBD2. After removal of 5 bases from V and 3 bases from J, the junction contained 5 bases not matched to a gene. The CDR3 runs 14 residues. CDR1 is SGHTA, CDR2 FQGNSA, per germline. CDR3 DNA: TGTGCCAGCAGCCAGCTAGCGGGGATCTACGAGCAGTACTTC. Protein sequence: CASSQLAGIYEQYF. Supplemented by reference TRBV7-2 and TRBJ2-7, the full variable domain reads GAGVSQSPSNKVTEKGKDVELRCDPISGHTALYWYRQSLGQGLEFLIYFQGNSAPDKSGLPSDRFSAERTGGSVSTLTIQRTQQEDSAVYLCASSQLAGIYEQYFGPGTRLTVT.

The chain combines TRBV6-2 or TRBV6-3 with TRBJ2-2; possible D gene TRBD1, 6 bases. Per the germline V gene, CDR1 is MNHEY and CDR2 is SVGEGT. V gave up 7 bases and J gave up 7 bases, with 13 bases separating them. This CDR3 comprises 13 residues. The CDR3 coding sequence is TGTGCCAGCACCAGGACAGCCCACGGGGAGCTGTTTTTT. Translated, it gives CASTRTAHGELFF.

This clonotype was detected a few times. The chain uses TRBV7-2 and TRBJ2-3; 8 positions match TRBD2. Per germline, CDR1 SGHTA and CDR2 FQGNSA. The junction had 10 bases not matched to a gene; V was cut back by 3 bases and J by 5 bases. The CDR3 consists of 16 residues. The CDR3 is CASSFPLAGLRDTQYF. CDR3 DNA: TGTGCCAGCAGCTTCCCTCTAGCGGGTTTAAGAGATACGCAGTATTTT.

The rearrangement uses TRBV4-1 and TRBJ2-7; no definite D call. The CDR3 spans 16 residues. V was shortened by 0 bases and J by 4 bases, with 16 bases between the two germline ends. Germline CDR1 MGHRA, CDR2 YSYEKL. CDR3 bases: TGCGCCAGCAGCCAAGATTCACTTATGTCGTTGTACGAGCAGTACTTC. Protein product: CASSQDSLMSLYEQYF.

This clonotype was seen more than once but under ten times. The chain carries TRBV7-8 and TRBJ2-1, with D possibly matching TRBD1 (6 bases). Germline V gives CDR1 SGHVS, CDR2 FQNEAQ. The CDR3 is 15 amino acids. The V end lost 8 bases, the J end lost 1 base, and 15 bases lay between the germline ends. CDR3 amino acids: CASHTSGQSYNEQFF. In DNA form, the CDR3 reads TGTGCCAGCCACACCTCCGGACAGTCCTACAATGAGCAGTTCTTC. Full variable domain (missing parts from reference TRBV7-8 and TRBJ2-1): GAGVSQSPRYKVAKRGQDVALRCDPISGHVSLFWYQQALGQGPEFLTYFQNEAQLDKSGLPSDRFFAERPEGSVSTLKIQRTQQEDSAVYLCASHTSGQSYNEQFFGPGTRLTVL.

The V call is TRBV7-8, the J call TRBJ1-4, with 8 bases that match TRBD1. The junction had 5 bases not matched to a gene; V was cut back by 1 base and J by 10 bases. The length of the CDR3 is 14 residues. CDR1 and CDR2 from the germline V gene are SGHVS and FQNEAQ. CDR3 region: CASSLVAGGGKLFF. The CDR3 nucleotides are TGTGCCAGCAGCTTAGTGGCAGGGGGCGGAAAACTGTTTTTT.

This clonotype showed up many times. V is TRBV7-3 and J is TRBJ2-1, with TRBD2 matching 10 bases. With V trimmed by 5 bases and J by 5 bases, 9 bases remained unmatched. The germline V gene has CDR1 SGHTA and CDR2 FQGTGA. The length of the CDR3 is 16 residues. As DNA, the CDR3 is TGTGCCAGCAGCCTTGAGGGGACTAGCGTCCACAATGAGCAGTTCTTC. Amino acids: CASSLEGTSVHNEQFF.

The chain has TRBV18 and TRBJ2-1, with unresolved D. Germline CDR1 is KGHSH and CDR2 is LQKENI. Trimming removed 3 bases from V and 8 bases from J, with 14 bases in between. The CDR3 totals 14 residues. The CDR3 is CASSPTRLGDEQFF. The CDR3 DNA reads TGTGCCAGCTCACCGACGCGCCTGGGCGATGAGCAGTTCTTC.

The rearrangement links TRBV28 to TRBJ1-6; tentative D call: TRBD1 (5 bases). Germline CDR1 MDHEN, CDR2 SYDVKM. V was cut by 8 bases and J by 7 bases, with 9 bases left in between. The CDR3 contains 12 residues. Here the CDR3 DNA reads TGTGCCAGCCGCGAGGGGAATTCACCCCTCCACTTT. Amino acid sequence: CASREGNSPLHF.

This clonotype was observed a handful of times. The chain carries TRBV28 and TRBJ1-4; D is ambiguous. This CDR3 region has 16 residues. Germline V gene sequence: CDR1 MDHEN, CDR2 SYDVKM. V was clipped by 1 base and J by 0 bases, with 9 bases between them. The CDR3 spells CASSLLDTSTNEKLFF. The CDR3 nucleotides read TGTGCCAGCAGTTTATTAGACACCTCAACTAATGAAAAACTGTTTTTT.

The chain employs TRBV7-2 and TRBJ1-2; no clear D gene. CDR1 SGHTA and CDR2 FQGNSA come from the germline V gene. V dropped 5 bases and J dropped 3 bases, with 10 bases sitting between them. CDR3 length: 13 amino acids. The CDR3 loop reads CASSPDLDYGYTF. The CDR3 bases are TGTGCCAGCAGCCCCGATTTAGACTATGGCTACACCTTC.

A few counts support this clonotype. The chain joins TRBV7-6 to TRBJ2-2; 8 bases agree with TRBD2. The length of the CDR3 is 15 residues. The trim removed 2 bases at V and 6 bases at J, leaving 5 bases unmatched. Per the germline V gene, CDR1 is SGHVS and CDR2 is FNYEAQ. CDR3 residues: CASSLSSGSPGELFF. The CDR3 region has the DNA TGTGCCAGCAGCTTAAGCAGCGGGAGCCCCGGGGAGCTGTTTTTT. The variable domain in full, with the rest retrieved from reference TRBV7-6 and TRBJ2-2, is GAGVSQSPRYKVTKRGQDVALRCDPISGHVSLYWYRQALGQGPEFLTYFNYEAQQDKSGLPNDRFSAERPEGSISTLTIQRTEQRDSAMYRCASSLSSGSPGELFFGEGSRLTVL.

The rearrangement joins TRBV27 to TRBJ2-1; 10 nucleotides match TRBD2. CDR3 size: 16 residues. Germline V gene sequence: CDR1 MNHEY, CDR2 SMNVEV (reference sequence). Unmatched junction bases numbered 9, after V lost 2 bases and J lost 8 bases. CDR3 nucleotide sequence: TGTGCCAGCAGTTTAGTTCATCCTAGCGGGAGCGATGAGCAGTTCTTC. This sequence encodes CASSLVHPSGSDEQFF.

This chain uses TRBV6-6 with TRBJ2-5, with TRBD2 identical over 8 bases. From germline, CDR1 is MNHNY and CDR2 SVGAGI (reference sequence). The CDR3 totals 14 residues. Trimming removed 6 bases from V and 5 bases from J; junction bases left unmatched: 8. CDR3 sequence: CASSPSTGGETQYF. The CDR3, as DNA: TGTGCCAGCAGCCCCTCAACGGGGGGGGAGACCCAGTACTTC.

This clonotype was observed a handful of times. The J gene is TRBJ2-6, the V gene TRBV6-1; no reliable D call. Between the trimmed V and J ends, which lost 7 bases and 2 bases, there was a span of 6 bases. The CDR3 has 13 residues. Germline V gene data show CDR1 as MNHNS and CDR2 as SASEGT. The CDR3 loop is CASILTGANVLTF. The CDR3 region has the DNA TGTGCCAGCATCTTGACTGGGGCCAACGTCCTGACTTTC.

CDR3 region: CASSSGVTEAFF. CDR3 bases: TGTGCCAGCAGCTCAGGGGTCACTGAAGCTTTCTTT. The chain is built from TRBV27 and TRBJ1-1; a weak D match, TRBD1 (6 bases). CDR1 and CDR2 (germline): MNHEY, SMNVEV (reference sequence). The CDR3 sequence is 12 residues long. V lost 6 bases to trimming and J lost 4 bases, with 9 bases between them.

A few counts support this clonotype. This sequence joins TRBV6-5 and TRBJ2-1, with D perhaps matching TRBD2 (6 bases). The V and J ends lost 2 bases and 4 bases respectively, with 12 bases between them. Germline-derived CDR1 and CDR2 are MNHEY and SVGAGI. The CDR3 is 15 residues long. Here the CDR3 DNA reads TGTGCCAGCAGTTACGGGACTCAAATATACAATGAGCAGTTCTTC. It codes for CASSYGTQIYNEQFF.

The chain is built from TRBV20-1 and TRBJ1-2, with D perhaps matching TRBD1 (6 bases). The CDR3 runs 14 residues. The V end lost 0 bases, the J end lost 8 bases, and 16 bases lay between the germline ends. CDR1 and CDR2 (germline): DFQATT, SNEGSKA (reference sequence). The CDR3 spells CSARDAGQGRGYTF. The DNA of the CDR3 is TGCAGTGCTAGAGATGCGGGGCAGGGGCGCGGCTACACCTTC.